The subject of this entry is one T cell receptor (beta chain). This clone's antigen is unknown. This sample was taken from a study of T cells expressing NK-cell markers (dated by TCRdb to the early 2020s). Background on the whole study: Seven to nine donors provided sorted CD3+CD56+NKG2C+, CD3+CD56+NKG2C- and CD3+CD56-NKG2C+ T-cell subsets, whose TCR beta-chain repertoires were profiled. Of the eight sequenced donors, seven were found to be HCMV-seropositive and one was found to be HCMV-seronegative. All eight donors whose samples were sequenced were randomly selected healthy volunteers, three of them men and five women. Libraries were sequenced as 2 x 150 bp reads on Illumina HiSeq 2000/2500, MiSeq or NextSeq.

The germline V gene encodes CDR1 WSHSY and CDR2 SAAADI. Inclusive of the bounding cysteine and phenylalanine, the CDR3 is 13 residues long. Only the protein sequence is given. A commercial ELISA kit detecting HCMV-specific IgG in serum was used to determine HCMV serostatus. Ficoll density gradient centrifugation was used to isolate peripheral blood mononuclear cells from blood. TCRdb lists the instrument as Illumina HiSeq 2000. The TCR beta cDNA libraries were made using 5'RACE template switching, a step that added both a universal primer site and unique molecular identifiers. cDNA synthesis was primed from the TCR beta constant segment, followed by two successive PCR amplification steps. The study's processing was this. Reads were demultiplexed and grouped by UMI with MIGEC, and clonotypes were assembled and quantified with MiTCR. Only TCR cDNA sequences supported by at least two reads were kept to exclude erroneous sequences. Downstream repertoire analysis used the tcR package, and clonotypes were matched across fractions by CDR3 nucleotide sequence plus V segment. Antigen specificity was annotated against VDJdb with VDJmatch, allowing one amino acid substitution in CDR3. Through TCRdb reprocessing, the reads give one entry per CDR3 protein sequence; DNA is omitted. None of the V and J calls come from the authors' own analysis; TCRdb made them. The table held for this sample gives 300,000 to 450,000 distinct CDR3 sequences. The ten biggest clones cover around 5.3% of the sample.

On the study overall, not on this receptor specifically: It remained unclear whether the expanded NKG2C-expressing T cell clones were specific for HCMV antigens. Those dominant clonotypes were again the most abundant among CD3+CD56-NKG2C+ cells in a few donors, at about 25-60.1%. In several donors, the dominant CD3+CD56+NKG2C+ clonotypes were found to rank among the top 10 CD8+ clonotypes and to make up roughly 1.0-7.5% of CD8+ T cells.

Sample: blood T cells: a sorted CD56 or NKG2C T cell subset, CD4+ or CD8+ T cells, or bulk PBMC T cells (not recorded which). This sequence uses TRBV10-2 and TRBJ2-1; checking the TCRdb D call of TRBD2 is not possible without DNA. The TCR was taken from a man aged 18 to 70 in good health. The CDR3 sequence is CASSETQGGEQFF.